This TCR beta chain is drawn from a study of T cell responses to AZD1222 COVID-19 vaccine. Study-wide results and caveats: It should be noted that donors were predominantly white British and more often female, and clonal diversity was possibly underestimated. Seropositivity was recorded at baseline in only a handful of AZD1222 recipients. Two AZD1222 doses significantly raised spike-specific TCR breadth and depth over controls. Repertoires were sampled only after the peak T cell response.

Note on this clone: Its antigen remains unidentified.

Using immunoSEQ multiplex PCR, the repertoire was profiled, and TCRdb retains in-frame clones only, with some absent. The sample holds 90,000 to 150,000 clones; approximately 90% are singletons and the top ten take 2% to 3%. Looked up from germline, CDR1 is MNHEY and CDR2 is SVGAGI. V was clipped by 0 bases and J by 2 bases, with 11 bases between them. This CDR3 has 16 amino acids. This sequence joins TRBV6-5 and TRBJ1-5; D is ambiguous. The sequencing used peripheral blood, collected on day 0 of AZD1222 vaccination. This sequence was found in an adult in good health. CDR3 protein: CASSYSPPSGNQPQHF. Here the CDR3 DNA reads TGTGCCAGCAGTTACTCCCCCCCGTCAGGCAATCAGCCCCAGCATTTT.